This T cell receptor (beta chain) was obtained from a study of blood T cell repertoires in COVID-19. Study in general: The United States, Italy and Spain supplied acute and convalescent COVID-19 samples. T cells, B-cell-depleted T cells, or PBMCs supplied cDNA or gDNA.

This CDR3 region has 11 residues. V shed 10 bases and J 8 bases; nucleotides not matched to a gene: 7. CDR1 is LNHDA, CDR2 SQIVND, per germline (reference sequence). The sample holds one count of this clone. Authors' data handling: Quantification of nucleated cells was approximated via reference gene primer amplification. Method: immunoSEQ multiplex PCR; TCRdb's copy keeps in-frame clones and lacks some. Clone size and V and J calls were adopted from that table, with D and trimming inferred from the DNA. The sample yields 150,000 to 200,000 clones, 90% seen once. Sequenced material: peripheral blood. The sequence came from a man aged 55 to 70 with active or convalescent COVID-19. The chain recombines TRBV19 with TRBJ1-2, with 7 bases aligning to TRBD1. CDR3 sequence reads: CATWTGGGYTF. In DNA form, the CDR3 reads TGTGCCACCTGGACAGGTGGGGGCTACACCTTC.